What follows are 12 T cell receptor beta chains derived from one specimen sequenced in a study of metastatic and nonmetastatic thyroid tumors. MiXCR re-clonotyped the PCR reads for TCRdb. The sample yields approximately 25,000 clones, 20% to 25% seen once. All patients reached thyroid surgery having received no treatment beforehand. Sequenced input: blood. These receptors were obtained from a male donor with papillary thyroid cancer or a benign thyroid nodule (not recorded which). Some clones in this sample may be carry-over from other donors' samples.

This clone was observed at least ten times. This sequence joins TRBV19 and TRBJ2-3; D is possibly TRBD1 (5 bases). Germline CDR1 is LNHDA and CDR2 is SQIVND (reference sequence). The CDR3 covers 12 residues. Trimming stripped 4 bases from V and 4 bases from J, with 6 bases between. The CDR3 spells CASSSRADTQYF. DNA of the CDR3: TGTGCCAGTAGTAGCAGGGCAGATACGCAGTATTTT.

The chain uses TRBV18 and TRBJ1-6; D is possibly TRBD1 (6 bases). The CDR3 is made up of 15 amino acids. The V and J ends lost 3 bases and 7 bases respectively, with 13 bases between them. Germline CDR1 is KGHSH and CDR2 is LQKENI. The CDR3 nucleotides read TGTGCCAGCTCACCGATTCAGGGGAAGAATTCACCCCTCCACTTT. As protein: CASSPIQGKNSPLHF.

This clone was picked up many times. This chain uses TRBV11-2 with TRBJ2-2; D remains unclear. CDR1 is SGHAT, CDR2 FQNNGV, per germline. This CDR3 has 14 residues. V gave up 3 bases and J gave up 6 bases, with 11 bases separating them. This chain's CDR3 is CASSLVIDAGELFF. The CDR3 nucleotides read TGTGCCAGCAGCTTGGTAATCGATGCCGGGGAGCTGTTTTTT.

The V and J genes are TRBV10-3 and TRBJ2-7; the D gene is possibly TRBD1 (5 bases). The CDR3 loop spans 17 amino acids. The V gene lost 3 bases and the J gene lost 0 bases, with 18 bases spanning the gap. Germline CDR1 is ENHRY and CDR2 is SYGVKD. The CDR3 sequence: CAISEPRTSCTSYEQYF. CDR3 nucleotide sequence: TGTGCCATCAGTGAACCAAGGACAAGCTGCACCTCCTACGAGCAGTACTTC.

The CDR3 sequence is CASSLSITNQPQHF. The CDR3 DNA follows: TGTGCCAGCAGTTTATCGATTACGAATCAGCCCCAGCATTTT. This chain connects TRBV27 to TRBJ1-5; D not certain. Trimming took off 0 bases at V and 4 bases at J, with 7 bases between the two ends. CDR1 and CDR2 from the germline V gene are MNHEY and SMNVEV (reference sequence). The CDR3 runs 14 residues.

This clone was seen only a few times. The V and J genes are TRBV15 and TRBJ1-5; D not certain. This CDR3 region has 16 residues. V was clipped by 0 bases and J by 2 bases, with 11 bases between them. Germline V gene lookup returns CDR1 LNHNV and CDR2 YYDKDF (reference sequence). This CDR3 reads CATSRDRAGGNQPQHF. CDR3 nucleotides: TGTGCCACCAGCAGAGATAGGGCAGGAGGCAATCAGCCCCAGCATTTT.

This clone was seen ten or more times. This chain links TRBV20-1 with TRBJ2-7, with a tentative D call TRBD1 (6 bases). Trimming took off 6 bases at V and 0 bases at J, with 15 bases between the two ends. Germline V gene sequence: CDR1 DFQATT, CDR2 SNEGSKA (reference sequence). The CDR3 contains 14 residues. The DNA for the CDR3 is TGCAGTGCCACCCGACAGGTTAGCTCCTACGAGCAGTACTTC. As protein: CSATRQVSSYEQYF.

This clone was counted at least ten times. The chain couples TRBV18 to TRBJ1-3; 9 bases align to TRBD1. V lost 0 bases, J lost 3 bases, and 3 bases stayed unmatched. Germline V gives CDR1 KGHSH, CDR2 LQKENI. This CDR3 is 16 amino acids long. This chain's CDR3 is CASSPPGQGGGNTIYF. The CDR3 DNA follows: TGTGCCAGCTCACCACCGGGACAGGGAGGTGGAAACACCATATATTTT.

This clone is medium-sized. The chain has TRBV6-1 and TRBJ1-1, with D tentatively TRBD1 (6 bases). Trimming stripped 6 bases from V and 5 bases from J, with 16 bases between. Germline V lookup: CDR1 MNHNS, CDR2 SASEGT. The CDR3 covers 14 residues. CDR3 sequence (DNA): TGTGCCAGCAGGACACAGGGCGGGTTTACTGAAGCTTTCTTT. This codes for CASRTQGGFTEAFF.

This clone was recorded many times. The chain employs TRBV29-1 and TRBJ2-7; TRBD1 aligns across 8 bases. In germline, CDR1 is SQVTM, CDR2 ANQGSEA. With 4 bases clipped from V and 3 bases from J, the junction kept 5 bases outside the gene matches. The CDR3 sequence is 13 residues long. The CDR3 DNA reads TGCAGCGTTGGGAGACAGGGGTACTACGAGCAGTACTTC. Translation gives CSVGRQGYYEQYF.

This clone was seen repeatedly, ten times or more. The gene calls are TRBV6-1 and TRBJ1-1; D may be TRBD1 (5 bases). The CDR3 is 15 residues long. Germline V CDR1 and CDR2: MNHNS, SASEGT. V gave up 7 bases and J gave up 3 bases, with 18 bases separating them. The CDR3 region is CASKTAGAWDTEAFF. Written as DNA, the CDR3 is TGTGCCAGCAAGACAGCCGGGGCTTGGGACACTGAAGCTTTCTTT.

This clone was seen many times. V and J are TRBV12-3 or TRBV12-4 and TRBJ2-5; 12 nucleotides align to TRBD1. V lost 1 base to trimming and J lost 2 bases; unmatched junction nucleotides: 2. The CDR3 has 16 residues. As DNA, the CDR3 is TGTGCCAGCAGTTTAGGGGACAGGGGGCGGCAAGAGACCCAGTACTTC. This translates into CASSLGDRGRQETQYF.